The rows below give T cell receptor beta chains drawn from one sample of a study of T cells in Graves' hyperthyroidism and ophthalmopathy. One entry per CDR3 protein, called by TCRdb with MiXCR from the multiplex PCR reads. In the table there are roughly 420,000 distinct CDR3 sequences, approximately 15% of which are singletons. Material: blood. The source of these receptors is a young woman with Graves' hyperthyroidism. The CDR3 runs from the conserved cysteine through the conserved F or W. The order of the fields is V gene, J gene, clone size, CDR3 protein. Only part of the rows carry a size: once, few, many, or a class if the clone is expanded.

TRBV28	TRBJ1-2	many	CASSLARSPVAREGYTF
TRBV5-6	TRBJ1-1	-	CASSWYSGTGNTEAFF
TRBV29-1	TRBJ2-1	-	CSVEGRQSSYNEQFF
TRBV24-1	TRBJ2-3	few	CATSGVAGAHTDTQYF
TRBV28	TRBJ2-7	many	CASRGPGGPYEQYF
TRBV3-1	TRBJ2-1	many	CASSHGDRVGGNEQFF
TRBV7-9	TRBJ2-7	few	CASSLGLAGVSYEQYF
TRBV5-1	TRBJ1-1	many	CASRDQTTEAFF
TRBV6-4	TRBJ1-1	many	CASSDNGNTEAFF
TRBV20-1	TRBJ2-1	many	CSARRSTGGSNEQFF
TRBV12-3/TRBV12-4	TRBJ2-7	many	CASSFDRTGRNYEQYF
TRBV5-6	TRBJ2-1	-	CASSLFGTGYNEQFF
TRBV19	TRBJ1-1	-	CASRPQVRTEAFF
TRBV15	TRBJ2-1	-	CAAGGNSYNEQFF
TRBV28	TRBJ1-5	many	CASSLGRHPAVAGNQPQHF
TRBV3-1	TRBJ2-7	-	CASSQGPETGIYEQYF